This TCR beta chain was identified in a study of cytotoxic CD8 clonotypes in ibrutinib-treated CLL. Study-wide context: It was after a median about 11 months of treatment, range 6 to 36, that response samples were taken. Notes on the study in general: Contraction or stability on treatment was seen for public clonotypes, which were uncommon. Baseline-level clonality went beyond age-matched healthy donors and moved in step with circulating CD8+ T-cell counts.

Details on this clone: What it recognizes is unknown.

Sequencing used immunoSEQ multiplex PCR; TCRdb keeps in-frame clones, though not all of them. Of more than 45,000 clones in the sample, less than 85% were seen once. Genomic DNA in a quantity of about 2.1 micrograms was derived from cryopreserved PBMCs for TCR beta libraries. The clonotype originates from a human donor with chronic lymphocytic leukemia. This material consisted of PBMCs, taken after 24 months of ibrutinib treatment.

The CDR3 protein is CASSPPKTGEQPQHF. For the CDR3, the DNA is TGTGCCAGCAGCCCCCCAAAGACAGGGGAACAGCCCCAGCATTTT. The chain carries TRBV6-1 and TRBJ1-5; 8 bases agree with TRBD1. Germline values: CDR1 MNHNS, CDR2 SASEGT. V lost 6 bases, J lost 7 bases, and 11 bases stayed unmatched. The CDR3 runs 15 residues.